Listed below are T cell receptor beta chains from one sample, sequenced in a study of T cell clusters in autoimmune cytopenias. TCRdb reprocessed the multiplex PCR reads and reports one entry per CDR3 protein, with no DNA. The listing contains about 7,400 distinct CDR3 sequences. Input material: peripheral blood. These receptors came from a human donor with an autoimmune cytopenia or autoimmune hepatitis (not recorded which). Both conserved end residues are part of each CDR3. Part of the rows lack a size; the others show once, few, many or a class for expanded clones.

V gene	J gene	CDR3 length	clone size	CDR3 protein
TRBV30	TRBJ1-6	13	medium-sized	CAWNLGIGSPLHF
TRBV19	TRBJ1-1	13	medium-sized	CASSMARNTEAFF
TRBV11-2	TRBJ2-1	15	NA	CASSLERLANNEQFF
TRBV19	TRBJ1-5	18	NA	CASSMEKFGTGSNQPQHF
TRBV15	TRBJ2-7	15	NA	CATSRDVAGELEQYF
TRBV27	TRBJ1-2	14	NA	CASSLSLGASGYTF
TRBV18	TRBJ1-4	15	NA	CASSLTGTQDEKLFF
TRBV27	TRBJ2-1	15	medium-sized	CASSSEGRGGNEQFF
TRBV12-3/TRBV12-4	TRBJ2-5	14	NA	CASSLGGGAATQYF
TRBV5-4	TRBJ2-5	14	NA	CASSQTGEWETQYF
TRBV30	TRBJ2-3	14	medium-sized	CAWGLAGPTDTQYF
TRBV18	TRBJ2-5	13	NA	CASSPDGEETQYF
TRBV6-5	TRBJ2-1	14	NA	CASVDVSSYNEQFF
TRBV5-6	TRBJ2-5	15	medium-sized	CASSLLLTIGETQYF
TRBV19	TRBJ1-4	14	medium-sized	CASTARGAREKLFF
TRBV19	TRBJ2-7	13	NA	CASRLRGAYEQYF
TRBV6-6	TRBJ1-3	15	NA	CASSYLGERGNTIYF
TRBV6-2/TRBV6-3	TRBJ2-3	19	NA	CASSYFRGRTPLNTDTQYF
TRBV7-6	TRBJ1-6	13	NA	CASSLRVESPLHF
TRBV6-2/TRBV6-3	TRBJ2-6	17	NA	CASSAGTGVSGANVLTF
TRBV11-1	TRBJ1-6	15	medium-sized	CASSLEARENSPLHF
TRBV19	TRBJ1-5	15	NA	CASSMGTGGSQPQHF